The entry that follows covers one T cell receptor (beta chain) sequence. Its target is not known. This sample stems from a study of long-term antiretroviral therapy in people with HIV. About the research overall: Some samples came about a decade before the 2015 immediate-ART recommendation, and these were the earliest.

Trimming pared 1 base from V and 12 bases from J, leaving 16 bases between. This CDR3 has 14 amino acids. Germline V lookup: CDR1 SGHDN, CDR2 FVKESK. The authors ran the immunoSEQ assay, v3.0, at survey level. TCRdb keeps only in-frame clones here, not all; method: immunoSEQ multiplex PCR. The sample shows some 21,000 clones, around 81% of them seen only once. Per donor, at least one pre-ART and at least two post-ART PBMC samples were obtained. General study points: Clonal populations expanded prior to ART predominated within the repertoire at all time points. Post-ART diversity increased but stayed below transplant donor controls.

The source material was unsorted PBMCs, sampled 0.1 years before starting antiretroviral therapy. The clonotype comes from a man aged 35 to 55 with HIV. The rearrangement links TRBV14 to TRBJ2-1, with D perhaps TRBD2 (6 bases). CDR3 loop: CASSQVTGGIRQFF. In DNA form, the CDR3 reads TGTGCCAGCAGCCAAGTTACCGGGGGTATAAGGCAGTTCTTC.